The 14 T cell receptor beta chains below all came from one sample that was sequenced in a study of cytomegalovirus exposure and HLA in healthy donors. PCR amplification relied on 60 Vbeta primers (plus 13 Jbeta primers). Method: immunoSEQ multiplex PCR; TCRdb's copy keeps in-frame clones and lacks some. The sample has 150,000 to 200,000 clones; roughly 80% are singletons. The sample was PBMCs. Receptor source: a woman aged 25 to 39 in good health and CMV-seropositive.

This chain joins TRBV7-3 and TRBJ2-7; 7 positions agree with TRBD1. J gave up 2 bases and V 5 bases, and 3 bases lay outside the gene matches. Germline CDR1 reads SGHTA; CDR2 reads FQGTGA. CDR3 length: 13 residues. The CDR3, as DNA: TGTGCCAGCAGCAGGGGACAGACCTACGAGCAGTACTTC. Translating it yields CASSRGQTYEQYF. Full variable domain (outside the CDR3, taken from reference TRBV7-3 and TRBJ2-7): GAGVSQTPSNKVTEKGKYVELRCDPISGHTALYWYRQSLGQGPEFLIYFQGTGAADDSGLPNDRFFAVRPEGSVSTLKIQRTERGDSAVYLCASSRGQTYEQYFGPGTRLTVT.

The rearrangement joins TRBV11-2 to TRBJ2-5; maybe TRBD2 (5 bases). The CDR3 covers 13 residues. CDR1 and CDR2 from the germline V gene are SGHAT and FQNNGV. Trimming cost V 5 bases and J 0 bases, with 7 bases left between them. CDR3 region: CASSPGNQETQYF. In DNA, the CDR3 is TGTGCCAGCAGCCCCGGGAACCAAGAGACCCAGTACTTC.

In its sample, this clone was seen once. The chain carries TRBV5-4 and TRBJ2-3, with a possible D match to TRBD2 (6 bases). Germline CDR1 SGHNT, CDR2 YYREEE (reference sequence). There are 14 residues in the CDR3. Trimming removed 9 bases from V and 4 bases from J, with 18 bases in between. The CDR3 DNA reads TGTGCCAACTCCCAGTCCGGGAGCGCAGATACGCAGTATTTT. It yields the protein CANSQSGSADTQYF.

To note about this clone: Mismatch with germline at one junction end may stem from a read error. Other DNA sequences in this specimen translate into the identical CDR3. The V and J genes are TRBV2 and TRBJ1-1; 10 bases match TRBD1. The CDR3 extends over 16 amino acids. CDR1 is SNHLY and CDR2 is FYNNEI in the germline V gene. Here the CDR3 reads CASSEETGGEGTEAFF. CDR3 nucleotide sequence: TGTGCCAGCAGCGAAGAGACAGGGGGCGAGGGAACTGAAGCTTTCTTT.

The V call is TRBV6-1, the J call TRBJ1-4; D call uncertain. Germline loops: CDR1 MNHNS, CDR2 SASEGT. Trimming shortened V by 2 bases and J by 7 bases, and 5 bases separated the two germline ends. The CDR3 totals 12 residues. CDR3: CASSETGEKLFF. CDR3 nucleotide sequence: TGTGCCAGCAGTGAAACGGGTGAAAAACTGTTTTTT.

The chain combines TRBV2 with TRBJ2-5; possible D gene TRBD2, 5 bases. The CDR3 spans 14 residues. V was clipped by 6 bases and J by 5 bases, with 16 bases between them. The germline CDR1 and CDR2 sequences are SNHLY and FYNNEI. CDR3 residues: CASRESEGRETQYF. The CDR3 coding sequence is TGTGCCAGCAGGGAGTCCGAGGGTAGGGAGACCCAGTACTTC.

The chain has TRBV15 and TRBJ1-1; 8 bases agree with TRBD1. Looked up from germline, CDR1 is LNHNV and CDR2 is YYDKDF (reference sequence). This CDR3 comprises 15 residues. With V trimmed by 1 base and J by 1 base, 2 bases remained unmatched. The CDR3 sequence is CATSRAGTGNTEAFF. CDR3 in DNA: TGTGCCACCAGCAGAGCGGGGACAGGGAACACTGAAGCTTTCTTT.

V and J are TRBV6-1 and TRBJ1-6, with D tentatively TRBD1 (5 bases). This CDR3 is built from 13 residues. V lost 3 bases and J 11 bases, leaving 11 bases between the germline ends. The germline V gene encodes CDR1 MNHNS and CDR2 SASEGT. The CDR3 bases are TGTGCCAGCAGTGAGGGCCTCAGGGCACCCCTCCACTTT. Translated, it gives CASSEGLRAPLHF.

This chain uses TRBV14 with TRBJ1-2, with TRBD1 matching over 8 bases. The V segment lost 4 bases and the J segment 2 bases; nucleotides outside the gene matches: 9. Germline CDR1 reads SGHDN; CDR2 reads FVKESK. The CDR3 has 16 residues. CDR3 protein: CASSPNPGTGNYGYTF. The CDR3 bases are TGTGCCAGCAGCCCAAATCCCGGGACAGGAAACTATGGCTACACCTTC.

The chain couples TRBV5-4 to TRBJ2-1; weak D call: TRBD2 (7 bases). There are 15 residues in the CDR3. CDR1 and CDR2 (germline): SGHNT, YYREEE (reference sequence). The germline V and J ends were trimmed by 7 bases and 5 bases, with 19 bases remaining between them. The CDR3 sequence is CASLGRGGGDNEQFF. For the CDR3, the DNA is TGTGCCAGCCTAGGTAGGGGGGGCGGGGACAATGAGCAGTTCTTC.

V usage is TRBV5-1 and J usage is TRBJ2-2; D gene ambiguous. V lost 0 bases and J 4 bases, leaving 10 bases between the germline ends. Germline V gene data show CDR1 as SGHRS and CDR2 as YFSETQ. The CDR3 is made up of 15 amino acids. CDR3 nucleotide sequence: TGCGCCAGCAGCTTGGACCGGCCGGGCACCGGGGAGCTGTTTTTT. As protein: CASSLDRPGTGELFF.

A note on this clone: One junction end disagrees with the germline gene, perhaps due to a read error. The gene calls are TRBV7-9 and TRBJ2-7, with D maybe TRBD1 (5 bases). This CDR3 comprises 12 residues. CDR1 and CDR2 from the germline V gene are SEHNR and FQNEAQ (reference sequence). The CDR3, as DNA: TGTTCCAGCAGCTGGGGCGCCGGCGAGCAGTACTTC. This translates into CSSSWGAGEQYF.

In DNA form, the CDR3 reads TGCAGCGTTGATATGACAGAGAGCTCCTACAATGAGCAGTTCTTC. Translation: CSVDMTESSYNEQFF. V usage is TRBV29-1 and J usage is TRBJ2-1; tentatively, D is TRBD1 (5 bases). Trimming left V 3 bases short and J 0 bases short, with 12 bases between. The length of the CDR3 is 15 residues. Germline V lookup: CDR1 SQVTM, CDR2 ANQGSEA.

This clone appeared a single time. This chain joins TRBV27 and TRBJ2-7; weak D call: TRBD1 (6 bases). Germline V lookup: CDR1 MNHEY, CDR2 SMNVEV (reference sequence). V was pared by 5 bases and J by 5 bases, with 10 bases between. There are 12 residues in the CDR3. The CDR3 here is CASSPQGHEQYF. The CDR3 coding sequence is TGTGCCAGCAGTCCCCAGGGGCACGAGCAGTACTTC.